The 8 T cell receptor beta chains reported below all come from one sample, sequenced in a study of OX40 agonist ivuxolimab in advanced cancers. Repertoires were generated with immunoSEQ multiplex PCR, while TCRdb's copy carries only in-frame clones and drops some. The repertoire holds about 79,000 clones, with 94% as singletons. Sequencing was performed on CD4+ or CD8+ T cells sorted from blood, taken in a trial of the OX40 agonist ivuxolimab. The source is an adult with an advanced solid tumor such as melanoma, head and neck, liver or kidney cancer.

The CDR3 DNA reads TGTGCCAGCAGTTACAGTGACAGAAACAATGAGCAGTTCTTC. Protein product: CASSYSDRNNEQFF. This chain uses TRBV6-5 with TRBJ2-1; D perhaps matches TRBD1 (5 bases). The CDR3 contains 14 residues. CDR1 and CDR2 from the germline V gene are MNHEY and SVGAGI. Trimming removed 2 bases from V and 5 bases from J, with 10 bases in between.

Here the CDR3 reads CASSQDDTGELFF. CDR3 nucleotide sequence: TGTGCCAGCAGCCAAGACGACACCGGGGAGCTGTTTTTT. The chain joins TRBV4-2 to TRBJ2-2; D gene uncertain. V was cut by 0 bases and J by 3 bases, with 2 bases left in between. This CDR3 comprises 13 residues. The germline gives CDR1 LGHNA, CDR2 YNFKEQ.

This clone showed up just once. The CDR3 is CASSPSLRNTEAFF. CDR3 DNA sequence: TGTGCCAGCAGCCCGAGCTTACGGAACACTGAAGCTTTCTTT. The chain recombines TRBV7-9 with TRBJ1-1, with no clear D. Germline CDR1 and CDR2: SEHNR and FQNEAQ (reference sequence). CDR3 length equals 14 residues. Trimming shortened V by 5 bases and J by 1 base, and 11 bases separated the two germline ends.

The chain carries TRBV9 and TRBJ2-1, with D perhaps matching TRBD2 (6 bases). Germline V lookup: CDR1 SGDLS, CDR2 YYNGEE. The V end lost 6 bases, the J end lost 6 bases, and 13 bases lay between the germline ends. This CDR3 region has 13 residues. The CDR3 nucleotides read TGTGCCAGCACTTCGGGAGAGGCCAATGAGCAGTTCTTC. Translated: CASTSGEANEQFF.

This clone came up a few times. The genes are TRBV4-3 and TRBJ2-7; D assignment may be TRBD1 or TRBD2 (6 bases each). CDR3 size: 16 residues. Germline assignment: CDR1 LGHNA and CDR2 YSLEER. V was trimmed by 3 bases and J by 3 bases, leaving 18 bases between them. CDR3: CASSHGGSGGGYEQYF. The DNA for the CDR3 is TGCGCCAGCAGCCATGGGGGGAGTGGAGGGGGCTACGAGCAGTACTTC.

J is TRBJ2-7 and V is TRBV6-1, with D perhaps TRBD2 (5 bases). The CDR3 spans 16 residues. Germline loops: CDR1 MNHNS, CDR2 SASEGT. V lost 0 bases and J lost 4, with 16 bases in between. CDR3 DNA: TGTGCCAGCAGTGAAGCGGCGGGTGGTGGGATTTACGAGCAGTACTTC. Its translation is CASSEAAGGGIYEQYF.

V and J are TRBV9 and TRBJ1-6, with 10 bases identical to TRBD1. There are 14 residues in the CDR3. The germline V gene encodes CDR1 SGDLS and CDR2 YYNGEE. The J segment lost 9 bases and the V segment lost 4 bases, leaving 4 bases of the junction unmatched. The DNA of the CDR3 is TGTGCCAGCAGCCCCGGGACAGGGGCTTCACCCCTCCACTTT. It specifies CASSPGTGASPLHF.

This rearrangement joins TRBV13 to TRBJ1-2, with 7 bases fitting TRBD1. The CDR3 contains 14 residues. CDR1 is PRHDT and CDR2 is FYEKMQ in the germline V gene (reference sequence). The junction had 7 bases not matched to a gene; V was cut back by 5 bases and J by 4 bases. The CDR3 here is CASSLRGQSYGYTF. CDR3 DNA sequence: TGTGCCAGCAGCCTAAGGGGACAGTCCTATGGCTACACCTTC. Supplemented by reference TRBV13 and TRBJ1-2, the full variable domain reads AAGVIQSPRHLIKEKRETATLKCYPIPRHDTVYWYQQGPGQDPQFLISFYEKMQSDKGSIPDRFSAQQFSDYHSELNMSSLELGDSALYFCASSLRGQSYGYTFGSGTRLTVV.